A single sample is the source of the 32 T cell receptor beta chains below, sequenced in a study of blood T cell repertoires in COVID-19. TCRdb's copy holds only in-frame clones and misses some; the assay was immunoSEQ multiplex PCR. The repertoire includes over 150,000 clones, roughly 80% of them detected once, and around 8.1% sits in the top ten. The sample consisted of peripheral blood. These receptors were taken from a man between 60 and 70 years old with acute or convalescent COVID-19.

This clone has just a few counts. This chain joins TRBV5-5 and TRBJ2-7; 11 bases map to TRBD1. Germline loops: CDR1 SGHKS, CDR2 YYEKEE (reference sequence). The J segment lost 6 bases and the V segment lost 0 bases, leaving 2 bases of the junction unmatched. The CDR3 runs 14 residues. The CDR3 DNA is TGTGCCAGCAGCTTGGGGACAGGGGGCCGCGAGCAGTACTTC. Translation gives CASSLGTGGREQYF.

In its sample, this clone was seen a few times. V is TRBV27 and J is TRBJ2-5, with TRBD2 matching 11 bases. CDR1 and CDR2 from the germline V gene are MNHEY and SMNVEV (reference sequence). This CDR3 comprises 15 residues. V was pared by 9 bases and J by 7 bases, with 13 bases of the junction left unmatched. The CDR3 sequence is CASSPGLAVIGTQYF. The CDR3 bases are TGTGCCAGTTCTCCGGGACTAGCGGTGATTGGGACCCAGTACTTC.

CDR3 sequence (DNA): TGTGCCAGCAGCCCTCGGACAGGGGGAAACAATGAGCAGTTCTTC. Translation gives CASSPRTGGNNEQFF. The V gene is TRBV4-2, the J gene TRBJ2-1; 10 nucleotides line up with TRBD1. The V gene end was trimmed by 4 bases and the J gene end by 5 bases; junction bases not matched to a gene: 5. There are 15 residues in the CDR3. CDR1 is LGHNA, CDR2 YNFKEQ, per germline.

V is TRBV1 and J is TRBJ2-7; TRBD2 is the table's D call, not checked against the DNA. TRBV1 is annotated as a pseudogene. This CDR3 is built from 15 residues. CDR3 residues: CTSSHRDGFSYEQYF. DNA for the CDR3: TGCACCAGCAGCCATCGAGACGGGTTCTCCTACGAGCAGTACTTC.

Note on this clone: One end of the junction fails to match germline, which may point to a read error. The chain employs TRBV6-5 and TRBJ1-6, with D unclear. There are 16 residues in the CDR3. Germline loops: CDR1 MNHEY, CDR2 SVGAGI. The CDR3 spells CASSYVFSSDNSPLHF. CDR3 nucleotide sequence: TGTGCCAGCAGTTACGTCTTCTCCTCCGATAATTCACCCCTCCACTTT.

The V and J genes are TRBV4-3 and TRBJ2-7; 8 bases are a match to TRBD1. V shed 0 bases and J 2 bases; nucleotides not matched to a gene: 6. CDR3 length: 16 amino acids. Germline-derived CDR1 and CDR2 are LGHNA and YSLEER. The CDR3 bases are TGCGCCAGCAGCCAAGAACAGGGGGGAGCAACCTACGAGCAGTACTTC. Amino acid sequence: CASSQEQGGATYEQYF.

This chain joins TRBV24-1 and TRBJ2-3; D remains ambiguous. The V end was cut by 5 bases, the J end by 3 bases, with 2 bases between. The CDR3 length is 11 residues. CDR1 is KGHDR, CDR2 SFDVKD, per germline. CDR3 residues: CATSATDTQYF. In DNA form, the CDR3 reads TGTGCCACCAGTGCGACAGATACGCAGTATTTT.

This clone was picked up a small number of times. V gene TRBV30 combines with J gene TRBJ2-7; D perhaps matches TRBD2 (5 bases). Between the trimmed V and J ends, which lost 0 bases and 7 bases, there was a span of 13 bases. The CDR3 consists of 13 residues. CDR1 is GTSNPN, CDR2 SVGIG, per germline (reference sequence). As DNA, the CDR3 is TGTGCCTGGAGTGTACTAGAAGGTGGGGAGCAGTACTTC. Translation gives CAWSVLEGGEQYF.

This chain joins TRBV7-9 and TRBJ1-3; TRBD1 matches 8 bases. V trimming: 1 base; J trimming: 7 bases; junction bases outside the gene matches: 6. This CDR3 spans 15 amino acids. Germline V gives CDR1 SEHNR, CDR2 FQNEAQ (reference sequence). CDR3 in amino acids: CASSLVQGARNTIYF. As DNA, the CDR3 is TGTGCCAGCAGCTTAGTCCAGGGGGCGAGGAACACCATATATTTT.

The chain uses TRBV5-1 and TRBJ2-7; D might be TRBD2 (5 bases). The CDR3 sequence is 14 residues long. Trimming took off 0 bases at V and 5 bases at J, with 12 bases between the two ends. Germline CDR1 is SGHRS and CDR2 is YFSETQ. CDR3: CASSLGGSGNEQYF. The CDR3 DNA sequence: TGCGCCAGCAGCTTGGGAGGGTCCGGGAACGAGCAGTACTTC.

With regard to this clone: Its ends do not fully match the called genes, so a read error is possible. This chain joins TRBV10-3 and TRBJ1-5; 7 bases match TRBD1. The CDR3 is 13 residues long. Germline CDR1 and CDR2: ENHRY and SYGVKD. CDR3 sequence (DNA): TGTGCCATCCGTGACAGGGACAATCAGCCCCAGCATTTT. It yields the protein CAIRDRDNQPQHF.

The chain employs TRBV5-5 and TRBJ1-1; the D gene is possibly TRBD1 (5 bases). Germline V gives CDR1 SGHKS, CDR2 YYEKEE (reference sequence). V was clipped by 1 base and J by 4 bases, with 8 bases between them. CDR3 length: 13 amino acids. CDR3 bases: TGTGCCAGCAGCTTGAGACAGCTCACTGAAGCTTTCTTT. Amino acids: CASSLRQLTEAFF.

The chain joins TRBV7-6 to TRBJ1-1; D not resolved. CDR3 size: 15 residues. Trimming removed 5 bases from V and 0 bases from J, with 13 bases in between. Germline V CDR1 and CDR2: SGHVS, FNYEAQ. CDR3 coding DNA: TGTGCCAGCAGCCCCACGGGGATCATGAACACTGAAGCTTTCTTT. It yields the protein CASSPTGIMNTEAFF.

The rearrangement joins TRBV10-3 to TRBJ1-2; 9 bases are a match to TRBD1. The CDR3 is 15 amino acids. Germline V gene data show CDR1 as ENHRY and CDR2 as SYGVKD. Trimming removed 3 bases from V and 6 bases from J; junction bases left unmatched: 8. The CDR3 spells CAISDRDREEDGYTF. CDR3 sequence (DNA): TGTGCCATCAGTGACCGGGACAGGGAGGAGGATGGCTACACCTTC.

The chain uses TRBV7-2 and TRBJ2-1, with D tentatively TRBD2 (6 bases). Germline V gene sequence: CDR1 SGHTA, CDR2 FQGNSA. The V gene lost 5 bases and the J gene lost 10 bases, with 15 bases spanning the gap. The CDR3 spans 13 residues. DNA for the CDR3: TGTGCCAGCAGCCGCCGCCGGGACTTAGAGCAGTTCTTC. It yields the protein CASSRRRDLEQFF.

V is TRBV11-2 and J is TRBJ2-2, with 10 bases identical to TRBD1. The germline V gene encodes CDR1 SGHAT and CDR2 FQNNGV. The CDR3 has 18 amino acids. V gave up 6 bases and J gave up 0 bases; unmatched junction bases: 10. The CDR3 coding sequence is TGTGCCAGCAGTGTAGGACAGGGGGTGGGCCCGAACACCGGGGAGCTGTTTTTT. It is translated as CASSVGQGVGPNTGELFF.

The CDR3 reads CASSLRGWETQYF. The CDR3 region has the DNA TGTGCCAGCAGTCTGAGGGGGTGGGAGACCCAGTACTTC. The chain uses TRBV6-5 and TRBJ2-5; D might be TRBD1 (6 bases). The CDR3 is made up of 13 amino acids. CDR1 MNHEY and CDR2 SVGAGI come from the germline V gene. Trimming stripped 5 bases from V and 5 bases from J, with 12 bases between.

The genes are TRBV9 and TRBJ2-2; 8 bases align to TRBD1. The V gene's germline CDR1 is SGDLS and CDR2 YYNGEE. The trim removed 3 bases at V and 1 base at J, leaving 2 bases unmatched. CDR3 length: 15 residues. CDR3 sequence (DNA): TGTGCCAGCAGCGCGGACAGGGAGAACACCGGGGAGCTGTTTTTT. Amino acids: CASSADRENTGELFF.

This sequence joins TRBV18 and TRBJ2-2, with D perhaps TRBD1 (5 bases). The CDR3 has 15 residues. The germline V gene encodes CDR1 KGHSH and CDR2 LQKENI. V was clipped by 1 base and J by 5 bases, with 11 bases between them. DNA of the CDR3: TGTGCCAGCTCACCACAAGGGGCAGGGACCGGGGAGCTGTTTTTT. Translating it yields CASSPQGAGTGELFF.

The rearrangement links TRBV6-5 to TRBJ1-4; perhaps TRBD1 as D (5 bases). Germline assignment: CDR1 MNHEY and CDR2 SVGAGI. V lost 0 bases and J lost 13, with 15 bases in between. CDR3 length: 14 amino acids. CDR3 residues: CASSYSRQGVGLFF. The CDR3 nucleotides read TGTGCCAGCAGTTACTCGAGGCAGGGCGTGGGACTGTTTTTT.

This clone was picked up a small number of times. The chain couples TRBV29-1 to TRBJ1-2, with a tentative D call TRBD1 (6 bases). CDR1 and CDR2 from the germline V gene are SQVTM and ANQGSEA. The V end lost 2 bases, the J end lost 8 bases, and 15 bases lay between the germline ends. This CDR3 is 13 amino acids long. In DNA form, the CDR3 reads TGCAGCGTTGAATACAGGGAGGGCCTAGGCTACACCTTC. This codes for CSVEYREGLGYTF. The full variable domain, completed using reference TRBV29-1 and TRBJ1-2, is SAVISQKPSRDICQRGTSLTIQCQVDSQVTMMFWYRQQPGQSLTLIATANQGSEATYESGFVIDKFPISRPNLTFSTLTVSNMSPEDSSIYLCSVEYREGLGYTFGSGTRLTVV.

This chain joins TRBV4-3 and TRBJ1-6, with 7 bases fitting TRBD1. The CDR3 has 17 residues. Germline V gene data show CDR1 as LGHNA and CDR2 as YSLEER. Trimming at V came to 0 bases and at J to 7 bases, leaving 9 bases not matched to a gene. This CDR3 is CASSQDLAGTANSPLHF. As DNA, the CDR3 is TGCGCCAGCAGCCAAGACCTCGCCGGGACAGCAAATTCACCCCTCCACTTT.

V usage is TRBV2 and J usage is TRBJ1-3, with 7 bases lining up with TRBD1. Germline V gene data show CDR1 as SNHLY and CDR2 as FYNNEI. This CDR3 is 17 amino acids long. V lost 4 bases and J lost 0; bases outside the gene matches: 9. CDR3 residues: CASSALQGPSSGNTIYF. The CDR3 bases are TGTGCCAGCAGTGCCCTACAGGGGCCGAGCTCTGGAAACACCATATATTTT.

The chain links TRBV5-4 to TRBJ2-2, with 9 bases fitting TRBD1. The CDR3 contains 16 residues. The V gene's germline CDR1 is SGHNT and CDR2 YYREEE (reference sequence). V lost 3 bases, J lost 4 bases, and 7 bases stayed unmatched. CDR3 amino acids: CASSSARQGGTGELFF. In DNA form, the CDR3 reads TGTGCCAGCAGCTCCGCTAGACAGGGGGGCACCGGGGAGCTGTTTTTT. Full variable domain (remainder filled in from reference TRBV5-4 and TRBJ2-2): ETGVTQSPTHLIKTRGQQVTLRCSSQSGHNTVSWYQQALGQGPQFIFQYYREEENGRGNFPPRFSGLQFPNYSSELNVNALELDDSALYLCASSSARQGGTGELFFGEGSRLTVL.

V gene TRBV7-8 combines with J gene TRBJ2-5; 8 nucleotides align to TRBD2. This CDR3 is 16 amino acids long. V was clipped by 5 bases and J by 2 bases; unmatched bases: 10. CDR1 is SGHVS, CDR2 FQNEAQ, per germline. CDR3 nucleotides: TGTGCCAGCAGCCCCGTGGGGGGCGGGGGGCAAGAGACCCAGTACTTC. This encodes CASSPVGGGGQETQYF.

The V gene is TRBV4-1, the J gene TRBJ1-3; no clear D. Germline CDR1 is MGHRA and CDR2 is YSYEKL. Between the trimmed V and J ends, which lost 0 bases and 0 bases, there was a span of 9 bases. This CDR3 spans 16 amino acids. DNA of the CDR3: TGCGCCAGCAGCCAAGATTTCGTAGCCTCTGGAAACACCATATATTTT. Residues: CASSQDFVASGNTIYF.

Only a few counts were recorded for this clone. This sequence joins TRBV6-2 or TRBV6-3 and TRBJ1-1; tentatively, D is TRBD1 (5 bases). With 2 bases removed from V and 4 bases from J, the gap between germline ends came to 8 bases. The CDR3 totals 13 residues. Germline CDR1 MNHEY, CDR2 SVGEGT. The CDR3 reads CASSYGRGTEAFF. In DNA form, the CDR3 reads TGTGCCAGCAGTTACGGGAGGGGCACTGAAGCTTTCTTT.

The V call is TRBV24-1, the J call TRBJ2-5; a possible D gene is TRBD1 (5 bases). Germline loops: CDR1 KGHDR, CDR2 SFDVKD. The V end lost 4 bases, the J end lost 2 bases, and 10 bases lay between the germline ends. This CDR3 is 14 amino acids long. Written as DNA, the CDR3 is TGTGCCACCAGTGACCATCAGGGTCAAGAGACCCAGTACTTC. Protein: CATSDHQGQETQYF.

The CDR3 region has the DNA TGTGCCAGCAGTTTTACAGGGATGAGCTCCTACAATGAGCAGTTCTTC. The encoded protein is CASSFTGMSSYNEQFF. This chain connects TRBV6-5 to TRBJ2-1; tentatively, D is TRBD1 (6 bases). CDR3 size: 16 residues. In germline, CDR1 is MNHEY, CDR2 SVGAGI. Trimming removed 4 bases at V and 0 bases at J, with 13 bases between.

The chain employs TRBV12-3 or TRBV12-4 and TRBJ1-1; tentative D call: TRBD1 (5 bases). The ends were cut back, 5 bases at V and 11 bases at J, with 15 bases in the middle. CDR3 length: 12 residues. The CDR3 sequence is CASSHTGPLAFF. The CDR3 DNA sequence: TGTGCCAGCAGTCACACAGGACCCCTCGCTTTCTTT.

The CDR3 DNA is TGCGCCAGCAGCCAAGGCGTTCCCCTCACGGGGGGGGACACAGATACGCAGTATTTT. The encoded protein is CASSQGVPLTGGDTDTQYF. This rearrangement joins TRBV4-3 to TRBJ2-3; 8 bases map to TRBD2. The junction had 14 bases not matched to a gene; V was cut back by 1 base and J by 2 bases. The CDR3 totals 19 residues. From germline, CDR1 is LGHNA and CDR2 YSLEER.

The CDR3 DNA reads as TGTGCCAGTAACCGGGACAGGTATTTTTTTGAAAAACTGTTTTTT. Its translation is CASNRDRYFFEKLFF. The chain uses TRBV5-3 and TRBJ1-4; TRBD1 matches at 8 bases. TRBV5-3 is an ORF; its function is uncertain. Trimming cost V 8 bases and J 7 bases; bases outside gene matches: 13. The CDR3 sequence is 15 residues long.